A selection of T cell receptor beta chains follows, all from one sample in a study of blood T cell repertoires in COVID-19. TCRdb's table, derived via immunoSEQ multiplex PCR, lists solely in-frame clones and lacks some. The sample consists of 84,000 or so clones, around four fifths of them appearing once. Specimen: peripheral blood. Receptors originate from a woman aged 70-85 years with active or convalescent COVID-19. The CDR3 runs from the conserved cysteine through the conserved F or W. Fields, in order: D gene, V gene, J gene, clone size, CDR3 protein, CDR3 DNA. A D gene is named only where the DNA matches it firmly. Not all rows give a size; the values are once, few, many and, for expanded clones, a class.

TRBD2	TRBV9	TRBJ2-3	once	CASSVAVGLAGSDTQYF	TGTGCCAGCAGCGTAGCGGTTGGGCTAGCGGGTTCAGATACGCAGTATTTT
TRBD1	TRBV11-2	TRBJ2-2	NA	CASSFTGDGELFF	TGTGCCAGCAGCTTTACAGGGGACGGGGAGCTGTTTTTT
TRBD1	TRBV7-2	TRBJ2-3	NA	CASSATGWTDTQYF	TGTGCCAGCAGCGCGACAGGGTGGACAGATACGCAGTATTTT
TRBD2	TRBV3-1/TRBV3-2	TRBJ2-7	once	CASSQERNGGSYEQYF	TGTGCCAGCAGCCAAGAAAGGAACGGGGGGTCCTACGAGCAGTACTTC
TRBD2	TRBV24-1	TRBJ2-5	NA	CATSDFKASGGQETQYF	TGTGCCACCAGTGATTTTAAGGCTAGCGGGGGCCAAGAGACCCAGTACTTC
TRBD1	TRBV29-1	TRBJ1-1	once	CSVDDRALPVNTEAFF	TGCAGCGTTGACGACAGGGCTTTACCGGTGAACACTGAAGCTTTCTTT
TRBD1	TRBV29-1	TRBJ1-1	NA	CSVDRGAPEAFF	TGCAGCGTCGACAGGGGGGCCCCTGAAGCTTTCTTT
NA	TRBV18	TRBJ2-1	few	CASSLTTSVYNEQFF	TGTGCCAGCTCACTGACGACTTCTGTCTACAATGAGCAGTTCTTC
NA	TRBV28	TRBJ1-4	NA	CASSLGGQTNEKLFF	TGTGCCAGCAGTTTAGGTGGGCAGACTAATGAAAAACTGTTTTTT
NA	TRBV7-9	TRBJ2-7	NA	CALTRGFDTYEQYF	TGTGCCCTTACTAGGGGGTTCGATACCTACGAGCAGTACTTC
TRBD1	TRBV23-1	TRBJ1-1	NA	CASSPPPGQGRNTEAFF	TGCGCCAGCAGTCCGCCCCCCGGACAGGGACGGAACACTGAAGCTTTCTTT
NA	TRBV7-2	TRBJ2-2	NA	CASSLGHSTGELFF	TGTGCCAGCAGCTTAGGGCATTCCACCGGGGAGCTGTTTTTT